This TCR beta chain comes out of a study of Ad26.COV2.S vaccination and SARS-CoV-2 variants. Across the study: Each vaccinee took Ad26.COV2.S intramuscularly, once or twice 56 days apart.

Points from the study as a whole: Spike-specific TCR breadth was greater after Ad26.COV2.S than placebo.

The repertoire was sequenced with immunoSEQ multiplex PCR; TCRdb's copy has only in-frame clones and lacks some. The repertoire consists of roughly 300,000 clones, with 88% occurring once and the leading ten covering roughly 6%. V was cut by 3 bases and J by 5 bases, with 11 bases left in between. CDR3 size: 14 residues. Germline V gene sequence: CDR1 LNHDA, CDR2 SQIVND (reference sequence). This clone appeared a few times. Its antigen is currently unknown. Treatment described: 19 received Ad26.COV2.S at low or high dose, single or two shots; about 5 received placebo; per-sample allocation not given. Vaccine and placebo recipients were sampled on day 63 after the first injection. Adults aged 18-55 years in Boston included the donor.

The chain employs TRBV19 and TRBJ1-5; D is perhaps TRBD1 (5 bases). Sequencing used peripheral blood, obtained in a trial of Ad26.COV2.S vaccine versus placebo. The TCR was taken from a person aged 18-60 years who received the Ad26.COV2.S COVID-19 vaccine or a placebo. The CDR3 sequence: CASSIRTPDQPQHF. CDR3 nucleotides: TGTGCCAGTAGTATTCGGACACCAGATCAGCCCCAGCATTTT.